One sample yielded the 31 T cell receptor beta chains listed below, sequenced in a study of blood T cells in healthy people across ages. Next came a second PCR, run for about 7 to 11 cycles, which used a sample-barcoded 5' primer along with a J-beta primer mix. Each CDR3 protein is one row after TCRdb ran MiXCR on the 5' RACE reads. The table has 1 million to 1.2 million distinct CDR3 sequences, under 40% seen once. Material for sequencing was blood. All receptors derive from a man aged 18 to 30 in good health.

This clonotype was detected only a few times. The gene calls are TRBV6-6 and TRBJ1-2, with no clear D. The germline CDR1 and CDR2 sequences are MNHNY and SVGAGI (reference sequence). There are 13 residues in the CDR3. The V end lost 6 bases, the J end lost 8 bases, and 16 bases lay between the germline ends. The CDR3 coding sequence is TGTGCCAGCAGCCCACCCGGTTCTGAGGGCTACACCTTC. Protein sequence: CASSPPGSEGYTF.

The chain joins TRBV27 to TRBJ1-1, with D uncertain. This CDR3 contains 15 residues. CDR1 and CDR2 from the germline V gene are MNHEY and SMNVEV (reference sequence). Trimming took 8 bases from V and 4 from J, leaving 20 bases between them. The DNA for the CDR3 is TGTGCCAGCCCACAAATTCCGGGGAAGACCACTGAAGCTTTCTTT. It encodes CASPQIPGKTTEAFF.

Here the CDR3 reads CASSPGETQFF. Here the CDR3 DNA reads TGTGCCAGCAGCCCCGGGGAGACCCAGTTCTTC. The chain joins TRBV28 to TRBJ2-1; D perhaps matches TRBD2 (5 bases). CDR3 length: 11 amino acids. V shed 6 bases and J shed 13 bases, with 13 bases lying between them. Germline loops: CDR1 MDHEN, CDR2 SYDVKM.

The chain links TRBV19 to TRBJ1-4, with D perhaps matching TRBD1 (5 bases). With 2 bases removed from V and 7 bases from J, the gap between germline ends came to 14 bases. The CDR3 is 15 residues long. Germline V lookup: CDR1 LNHDA, CDR2 SQIVND (reference sequence). DNA of the CDR3: TGTGCCAGTAGTATACAGGGATTTCGTTCTGAAAAACTGTTTTTT. As protein: CASSIQGFRSEKLFF.

This clonotype has just a few counts. The chain uses TRBV2 and TRBJ2-3, with 8 positions matching TRBD1. The CDR3 consists of 14 residues. The V gene's germline CDR1 is SNHLY and CDR2 FYNNEI. Losses at the gene ends were 6 bases for V and 4 bases for J; bases not matched to a gene: 6. The CDR3 bases are TGTGCCAGCAGGGCAGGGGGCTACTCAGATACGCAGTATTTT. Protein product: CASRAGGYSDTQYF.

This clonotype was counted between two and nine times. The V call is TRBV12-3 or TRBV12-4, the J call TRBJ2-1; 11 nucleotides match TRBD2. Trimming removed 4 bases from V and 5 bases from J; junction bases left unmatched: 13. The CDR3 is 18 residues long. CDR3 residues: CASSSPFWVSGGDNEQFF. CDR3 DNA sequence: TGTGCCAGCAGTTCCCCCTTTTGGGTTAGCGGGGGGGACAATGAGCAGTTCTTC.

V usage is TRBV7-9 and J usage is TRBJ1-4; 9 bases fit TRBD1. Germline CDR1 is SEHNR and CDR2 is FQNEAQ (reference sequence). Unmatched junction bases numbered 8, after V lost 5 bases and J lost 7 bases. The CDR3 spans 15 residues. The CDR3 loop reads CASSPPGQGFEKLFF. Written as DNA, the CDR3 is TGTGCCAGCAGCCCACCGGGACAGGGTTTTGAAAAACTGTTTTTT.

There are a few counts of this clonotype. CDR3 sequence (DNA): TGTGCCAGCAGCGCCATGACAGTCAATGGAGGCTACACCTTC. This sequence encodes CASSAMTVNGGYTF. The chain is built from TRBV9 and TRBJ1-2; weak D call: TRBD1 (5 bases). The V end lost 3 bases, the J end lost 8 bases, and 17 bases lay between the germline ends. This CDR3 region has 14 residues. Looked up from germline, CDR1 is SGDLS and CDR2 is YYNGEE.

A few counts support this clonotype. The CDR3 here is CASSFPGGGAYGYTF. DNA for the CDR3: TGTGCCAGCAGTTTTCCCGGAGGGGGAGCCTATGGCTACACCTTC. The V and J genes are TRBV6-6 and TRBJ1-2, with D possibly matching TRBD1 (6 bases). The CDR3 length is 15 residues. The V end lost 4 bases, the J end lost 4 bases, and 16 bases lay between the germline ends. Germline CDR1 and CDR2: MNHNY and SVGAGI (reference sequence).

This chain uses TRBV2 with TRBJ1-1; 8 nucleotides match TRBD1. This CDR3 region has 15 residues. Germline trimming cut 8 bases from V and 5 bases from J; bases unmatched to any gene: 13. The germline V gene encodes CDR1 SNHLY and CDR2 FYNNEI. The CDR3, as DNA: TGTGCCAGCTTTACTATTTCCAGGGGGCGGACTGAAGCTTTCTTT. Protein sequence: CASFTISRGRTEAFF.

This clonotype has more than one count but fewer than ten. This chain joins TRBV9 and TRBJ1-4, with D perhaps TRBD1 (6 bases). V was pared by 4 bases and J by 8 bases, with 15 bases between. The CDR3 totals 14 residues. From germline, CDR1 is SGDLS and CDR2 YYNGEE. The CDR3 protein is CASSTDRRTEKLFF. CDR3 coding DNA: TGTGCCAGCAGCACAGACAGGCGGACCGAAAAACTGTTTTTT.

This clonotype was seen only a few times. The V gene is TRBV5-1, the J gene TRBJ2-1, with D uncertain. Germline CDR1 and CDR2: SGHRS and YFSETQ. V was trimmed by 0 bases and J by 7 bases, leaving 14 bases between them. The CDR3 extends over 15 amino acids. Here the CDR3 DNA reads TGCGCCAGCAGCTTGGTCCAGCCCTGGGTTAATGAGCAGTTCTTC. Protein product: CASSLVQPWVNEQFF.

The chain links TRBV2 to TRBJ2-6; no definite D call. V was clipped by 7 bases and J by 0 bases, with 10 bases between them. Germline V gives CDR1 SNHLY, CDR2 FYNNEI. This CDR3 is built from 15 residues. CDR3 sequence reads: CASTDSSSGANVLTF. In DNA form, the CDR3 reads TGTGCCAGCACCGACTCCTCCTCTGGGGCCAACGTCCTGACTTTC. Full variable domain (remainder filled in from reference TRBV2 and TRBJ2-6): EPEVTQTPSHQVTQMGQEVILRCVPISNHLYFYWYRQILGQKVEFLVSFYNNEISEKSEIFDDQFSVERPDGSNFTLKIRSTKLEDSAMYFCASTDSSSGANVLTFGAGSRLTVL.

The gene calls are TRBV11-2 and TRBJ1-6, with D hard to call. This CDR3 spans 12 amino acids. CDR1 SGHAT and CDR2 FQNNGV come from the germline V gene. The ends were cut back, 6 bases at V and 7 bases at J, with 7 bases in the middle. CDR3 in amino acids: CASRSRNSPLHF. Written as DNA, the CDR3 is TGTGCCAGCAGGTCCCGGAATTCACCCCTCCACTTT.

The V and J genes are TRBV12-3 or TRBV12-4 and TRBJ2-3; D uncertain. The CDR3 extends over 13 amino acids. Deletions cut 5 bases from V and 4 bases from J, with 10 bases between. The DNA of the CDR3 is TGTGCCAGCAGTGCACAACCGGCAGATACGCAGTATTTT. Encoded protein: CASSAQPADTQYF.

The rearrangement joins TRBV7-2 to TRBJ1-1; TRBD1 is a possible D gene (5 bases). The CDR3 loop spans 14 amino acids. CDR1 and CDR2 from the germline V gene are SGHTA and FQGNSA. The ends were cut back, 5 bases at V and 10 bases at J, with 20 bases in the middle. In nucleotides, the CDR3 is TGTGCCAGCAGCCCCGTCATAGGGACGCAAGTAGCTTTCTTT. This sequence encodes CASSPVIGTQVAFF.

The chain recombines TRBV6-2 or TRBV6-3 with TRBJ1-1; D remains ambiguous. This CDR3 is 14 amino acids long. Germline values: CDR1 MNHEY, CDR2 SVGEGT. V was pared by 3 bases and J by 0 bases, with 8 bases between. The CDR3 sequence is CASSYMGMNTEAFF. For the CDR3, the DNA is TGTGCCAGCAGTTATATGGGGATGAACACTGAAGCTTTCTTT.

The rearrangement joins TRBV20-1 to TRBJ2-7; 7 nucleotides agree with TRBD1. TRBJ2-5 matches the DNA end more closely, so the J call is doubtful. The V gene's germline CDR1 is DFQATT and CDR2 SNEGSKA (reference sequence). This CDR3 has 13 residues. CDR3 in amino acids: CSASYRGTKTQYF. For the CDR3, the DNA is TGCAGTGCTAGCTACAGGGGCACAAAGACCCAGTACTTC.

This clonotype has just a few counts. This chain connects TRBV24-1 to TRBJ2-3; D not certain. The germline V and J ends were trimmed by 6 bases and 2 bases, with 14 bases remaining between them. The CDR3 sequence is 15 residues long. Germline lookup yields CDR1 KGHDR and CDR2 SFDVKD. CDR3 DNA sequence: TGTGCCACCAGTTCGACCGATACCTTCACAGATACGCAGTATTTT. It specifies CATSSTDTFTDTQYF.

This clonotype showed up many times. The V call is TRBV9, the J call TRBJ1-1; D gene ambiguous. The CDR3 spans 12 residues. V was clipped by 2 bases and J by 2 bases, with 4 bases between them. Germline V gene lookup returns CDR1 SGDLS and CDR2 YYNGEE. The CDR3 coding sequence is TGTGCCAGCAGCGTGGCTAACACTGAAGCTTTCTTT. It translates to CASSVANTEAFF.

This clonotype was seen a single time. V and J are TRBV3-1 and TRBJ2-1; 7 bases match TRBD2. The germline CDR1 and CDR2 sequences are LGHDT and YNNKEL (reference sequence). With 1 base clipped from V and 13 bases from J, the junction kept 13 bases outside the gene matches. This CDR3 comprises 15 residues. Here the CDR3 DNA reads TGTGCCAGCAGCCAAGGGCTAGCGGAAAAAGAGACCCAGTTCTTC. Translating it yields CASSQGLAEKETQFF.

The chain combines TRBV6-6 with TRBJ2-4; D ambiguous. Germline lookup yields CDR1 MNHNY and CDR2 SVGAGI (reference sequence). There are 16 residues in the CDR3. The V end was cut by 2 bases, the J end by 13 bases, with 24 bases between. This CDR3 is CASSYRSDSSYNEQYF. DNA for the CDR3: TGTGCCAGCAGTTACAGGAGCGACTCCTCCTACAATGAGCAGTACTTC.

V and J are TRBV6-2 or TRBV6-3 and TRBJ2-5, with TRBD1 matching over 8 bases. Trimming removed 8 bases from V and 1 base from J; junction bases left unmatched: 6. Germline V gene data show CDR1 as MNHEY and CDR2 as SVGEGT. The CDR3 extends over 14 amino acids. CDR3 residues: CASGRTGGQETQYF. CDR3 DNA sequence: TGTGCCAGCGGACGAACAGGGGGCCAAGAGACCCAGTACTTC.

The sample holds a few counts of this clonotype. The chain couples TRBV7-2 to TRBJ1-6; TRBD1 is a possible D gene (5 bases). The CDR3 runs to 15 residues. The germline V gene has CDR1 SGHTA and CDR2 FQGNSA. V gave up 5 bases and J gave up 3 bases, with 11 bases separating them. The CDR3 sequence is CASSVPQGYNSPLHF. The CDR3 bases are TGTGCCAGCAGCGTACCCCAGGGCTATAATTCACCCCTCCACTTT. The full variable domain, rest sourced from reference TRBV7-2 and TRBJ1-6, is GAGVSQSPSNKVTEKGKDVELRCDPISGHTALYWYRQSLGQGLEFLIYFQGNSAPDKSGLPSDRFSAERTGGSVSTLTIQRTQQEDSAVYLCASSVPQGYNSPLHFGNGTRLTVT.

About this clonotype itself: Relative to the germline gene, one junction end is altered; a read error may explain this. This chain joins TRBV4-1 and TRBJ2-3; 9 bases agree with TRBD1. This CDR3 region has 18 residues. Germline V lookup: CDR1 MGHRA, CDR2 YSYEKL. The CDR3 bases are TGCGCCGGCAGCCCAGCGGCCGGGACAGGGACCTCCACAGATACGCAGTATTTT. It yields the protein CAGSPAAGTGTSTDTQYF.

The chain joins TRBV28 to TRBJ1-5; D might be TRBD1 (5 bases). The CDR3 contains 16 residues. V was trimmed by 6 bases and J by 5 bases, leaving 20 bases between them. CDR1 and CDR2 (germline): MDHEN, SYDVKM. CDR3 sequence: CASSPLDPKGHQPQHF. In nucleotides, the CDR3 is TGTGCCAGCAGCCCCCTCGATCCAAAGGGGCATCAGCCCCAGCATTTT.

As to this clonotype: A much bigger clone sits one base away, suggesting this may be a read error. The rearrangement joins TRBV7-3 to TRBJ1-2, with D maybe TRBD1 (5 bases). The CDR3 runs 16 residues. Germline V gene lookup returns CDR1 SGHTA and CDR2 FQGTGA. Trimming removed 1 base from V and 2 bases from J, with 14 bases in between. The CDR3 DNA is TGTGCCAGCAGCTTAAACACTGGGACCGAGAACTATGGCTACACCTTC. This codes for CASSLNTGTENYGYTF.

The sample holds a few counts of this clonotype. The rearrangement uses TRBV7-3 and TRBJ2-3; 7 bases line up with TRBD1. This CDR3 spans 19 amino acids. The germline V gene has CDR1 SGHTA and CDR2 FQGTGA. J lost 3 bases, V lost 2 bases, and 17 bases had no gene match. CDR3 DNA: TGTGCCAGCAGCTTAGCCCATCCCATAGCAGGGGGTGAGACAGATACGCAGTATTTT. Its protein product is CASSLAHPIAGGETDTQYF.

The chain employs TRBV4-3 and TRBJ2-1; D perhaps matches TRBD2 (6 bases). V was shortened by 11 bases and J by 2 bases, with 19 bases between the two germline ends. Germline-derived CDR1 and CDR2 are LGHNA and YSLEER. CDR3 length equals 15 residues. CDR3 nucleotide sequence: TGCGCCGACAGCCAAGGTGCGGGGACCTACAATGAGCAGTTCTTC. Its protein product is CADSQGAGTYNEQFF.

The V call is TRBV4-1, the J call TRBJ1-5; no reliable D call. V was pared by 2 bases and J by 0 bases, with 14 bases between. Germline V lookup: CDR1 MGHRA, CDR2 YSYEKL. The CDR3 is made up of 17 amino acids. The CDR3 sequence: CASSQTEGTVSNQPQHF. CDR3 sequence (DNA): TGCGCCAGCAGCCAAACTGAGGGTACGGTTAGCAATCAGCCCCAGCATTTT.

The chain couples TRBV5-1 to TRBJ1-1; D remains ambiguous. Looked up from germline, CDR1 is SGHRS and CDR2 is YFSETQ. The CDR3 runs to 12 residues. V lost 7 bases and J 6 bases, leaving 13 bases between the germline ends. The CDR3 loop reads CASGHGEAEAFF. The CDR3 region has the DNA TGCGCCAGCGGGCACGGGGAGGCTGAAGCTTTCTTT.